This is a list of T cell receptor beta chains from one sample in a study of radiation and T cells in renal cell carcinoma. Measured with immunoSEQ multiplex PCR; TCRdb has only the in-frame clones, and not every one. The repertoire holds some 8,800 clones, with around 64% as singletons. Source: tumor tissue, taken from a patient whose treatment was nephrectomy without radiotherapy. Source of these receptors: a man aged 55 to 70 with renal cell carcinoma. CDR3s include the opening cysteine and the closing phenylalanine or tryptophan. Fields, in order: clone size, V gene, J gene, D gene, CDR3 protein, CDR3 DNA. The D gene is left open where the match is weak. Size values are once, few and many counts, or a class for expanded clones, and some rows have none.

abundance: medium-sized
v_gene: TRBV7-6
j_gene: TRBJ2-7
d_gene: TRBD2
CDR3aa: CASRPTSGPSYEQYF
CDR3nt: TGTGCCAGCAGACCAACTAGCGGGCCCTCCTACGAGCAGTACTTC

abundance: .
v_gene: TRBV7-6
j_gene: TRBJ1-2
d_gene: TRBD1
CDR3aa: CASSTGQGSYTF
CDR3nt: TGTGCCAGCAGCACGGGACAGGGGAGCTACACCTTC

abundance: once
v_gene: TRBV5-4
j_gene: TRBJ1-2
d_gene: TRBD1
CDR3aa: CASSSGTGGSLYGYTF
CDR3nt: TGTGCCAGCAGCTCGGGGACAGGGGGCTCTCTCTATGGCTACACCTTC

abundance: medium-sized
v_gene: TRBV2
j_gene: TRBJ1-2
d_gene: TRBD1
CDR3aa: CAGLQGATGYTF
CDR3nt: TGTGCCGGCTTACAGGGGGCGACGGGCTACACCTTC

abundance: .
v_gene: TRBV5-4
j_gene: TRBJ2-1
d_gene: TRBD2
CDR3aa: CASSFGASGGSYNEQFF
CDR3nt: TGTGCCAGCAGCTTCGGCGCTAGCGGGGGCTCCTACAATGAGCAGTTCTTC

abundance: .
v_gene: TRBV18
j_gene: TRBJ1-1
d_gene: TRBD1
CDR3aa: CASSPSPGQGYTEAFF
CDR3nt: TGTGCCAGCTCACCATCCCCGGGACAGGGCTACACTGAAGCTTTCTTT

abundance: .
v_gene: TRBV5-1
j_gene: TRBJ2-7
d_gene: .
CDR3aa: CASSPYPGTLYEQYF
CDR3nt: TGCGCCAGCAGCCCATACCCCGGGACTCTCTACGAGCAGTACTTC

abundance: .
v_gene: TRBV11-2
j_gene: TRBJ2-2
d_gene: .
CDR3aa: CASRAGTLNTGELFF
CDR3nt: TGTGCCAGCAGAGCCGGGACGTTGAACACCGGGGAGCTGTTTTTT

abundance: .
v_gene: TRBV7-9
j_gene: TRBJ2-5
d_gene: .
CDR3aa: CASSFNQEPQETQYF
CDR3nt: TGTGCCAGCAGCTTTAACCAGGAACCCCAAGAGACCCAGTACTTC

abundance: .
v_gene: TRBV30
j_gene: TRBJ1-4
d_gene: .
CDR3aa: CAWSGGDMNEKLFF
CDR3nt: TGTGCCTGGAGTGGAGGGGACATGAACGAAAAACTGTTTTTT

abundance: .
v_gene: TRBV4-3
j_gene: TRBJ1-2
d_gene: .
CDR3aa: CASSQDEAGKGYTF
CDR3nt: TGCGCCAGCAGCCAAGATGAAGCAGGGAAAGGCTACACCTTC

abundance: .
v_gene: TRBV29-1
j_gene: TRBJ2-3
d_gene: TRBD2
CDR3aa: CSVADTRLAGGTGTQYF
CDR3nt: TGCAGCGTTGCAGACACCCGACTAGCGGGAGGCACGGGTACGCAGTATTTT

abundance: few
v_gene: TRBV7-9
j_gene: TRBJ2-3
d_gene: .
CDR3aa: CASSRGEVSTDTQYF
CDR3nt: TGTGCCAGCAGCCGTGGGGAGGTCAGCACAGATACGCAGTATTTT

abundance: .
v_gene: TRBV4-3
j_gene: TRBJ1-2
d_gene: .
CDR3aa: CASSQEGGFAGNGYTF
CDR3nt: TGCGCCAGCAGCCAAGAAGGAGGGTTTGCCGGAAATGGCTACACCTTC

abundance: few
v_gene: TRBV27
j_gene: TRBJ2-2
d_gene: .
CDR3aa: CASIQRGGSLNTGELFF
CDR3nt: TGTGCCAGCATTCAAAGGGGGGGATCTTTGAACACCGGGGAGCTGTTTTTT

abundance: .
v_gene: TRBV6-4
j_gene: TRBJ1-2
d_gene: .
CDR3aa: CASSDGTTGGYTF
CDR3nt: TGTGCCAGCAGTGACGGGACCACCGGGGGCTACACCTTC

abundance: few
v_gene: TRBV30
j_gene: TRBJ1-5
d_gene: .
CDR3aa: CAWSWGVSQPQHF
CDR3nt: TGTGCCTGGAGTTGGGGGGTAAGTCAGCCCCAGCATTTT

abundance: .
v_gene: TRBV7-6
j_gene: TRBJ2-3
d_gene: TRBD2
CDR3aa: CASSLARTSGSTDTQYF
CDR3nt: TGTGCCAGCAGCTTAGCGAGGACTAGCGGAAGCACAGATACGCAGTATTTT

abundance: large
v_gene: TRBV4-3
j_gene: TRBJ2-1
d_gene: TRBD2
CDR3aa: CASSGTSGVSSYNEQFF
CDR3nt: TGCGCCAGCAGTGGGACTAGCGGGGTCAGCTCCTACAATGAGCAGTTCTTC

abundance: .
v_gene: TRBV7-2
j_gene: TRBJ1-2
d_gene: TRBD1
CDR3aa: CASSLRLGQALLNYGYTF
CDR3nt: TGTGCCAGCAGCTTAAGGCTTGGACAGGCCCTACTTAACTATGGCTACACCTTC

abundance: once
v_gene: TRBV7-2
j_gene: TRBJ2-1
d_gene: .
CDR3aa: CASSRRLNEQFF
CDR3nt: TGTGCCAGCAGCCGGAGACTGAATGAGCAGTTCTTC

abundance: .
v_gene: TRBV5-1
j_gene: TRBJ2-5
d_gene: TRBD1
CDR3aa: CASSLRDRGRETQYF
CDR3nt: TGCGCCAGCAGCTTGCGGGACAGGGGGCGGGAGACCCAGTACTTC

abundance: once
v_gene: TRBV7-2
j_gene: TRBJ2-5
d_gene: TRBD2
CDR3aa: CASSPRLAGEETQYF
CDR3nt: TGTGCCAGCAGCCCGCGACTAGCGGGGGAAGAGACCCAGTACTTC

abundance: .
v_gene: TRBV11-2
j_gene: TRBJ2-1
d_gene: .
CDR3aa: CASSLGVWGQARNEQFF
CDR3nt: TGTGCCAGCAGCTTAGGGGTTTGGGGGCAGGCCCGGAATGAGCAGTTCTTC

abundance: .
v_gene: TRBV5-8
j_gene: TRBJ1-5
d_gene: TRBD1
CDR3aa: CASRLTGGAGNQPQHF
CDR3nt: TGTGCCAGCAGATTGACAGGGGGCGCAGGCAATCAGCCCCAGCATTTT

abundance: few
v_gene: TRBV5-4
j_gene: TRBJ1-2
d_gene: TRBD1
CDR3aa: CASSSGQGADYGYTF
CDR3nt: TGTGCCAGCAGCTCGGGACAGGGGGCTGACTATGGCTACACCTTC

abundance: .
v_gene: TRBV14
j_gene: TRBJ2-1
d_gene: TRBD2
CDR3aa: CASRPTGDYSGRANEQFF
CDR3nt: TGTGCCAGCAGGCCAACAGGGGACTATAGCGGGAGGGCCAATGAGCAGTTCTTC

abundance: .
v_gene: TRBV28
j_gene: TRBJ1-1
d_gene: .
CDR3aa: CASSLLGTEAFF
CDR3nt: TGTGCCAGCAGTTTATTAGGCACTGAAGCTTTCTTT

abundance: .
v_gene: TRBV14
j_gene: TRBJ2-2
d_gene: TRBD2
CDR3aa: CASSQGLAGARRGELFF
CDR3nt: TGTGCCAGCAGCCAAGGACTAGCGGGGGCCCGCCGCGGGGAGCTGTTTTTT

abundance: .
v_gene: TRBV7-8
j_gene: TRBJ2-3
d_gene: TRBD2
CDR3aa: CASSRTSGSTDTQYF
CDR3nt: TGTGCCAGCAGCCGGACTAGCGGGAGCACAGATACGCAGTATTTT

abundance: few
v_gene: TRBV18
j_gene: TRBJ1-1
d_gene: .
CDR3aa: CASSEQFNTEAFF
CDR3nt: TGTGCCAGCTCAGAACAGTTTAACACTGAAGCTTTCTTT

abundance: few
v_gene: TRBV7-2
j_gene: TRBJ1-3
d_gene: TRBD1
CDR3aa: CASSPRTGAYGNTIYF
CDR3nt: TGTGCCAGCAGCCCCCGGACAGGGGCTTACGGAAACACCATATATTTT

abundance: few
v_gene: TRBV18
j_gene: TRBJ1-2
d_gene: .
CDR3aa: CASSSADNYGYTF
CDR3nt: TGTGCCAGCTCATCGGCGGATAACTATGGCTACACCTTC

abundance: .
v_gene: TRBV4-1
j_gene: TRBJ1-1
d_gene: TRBD1
CDR3aa: CASSQVGPGQGGAFF
CDR3nt: TGCGCCAGCAGCCAAGTTGGGCCGGGACAGGGGGGAGCTTTCTTT

abundance: few
v_gene: TRBV28
j_gene: TRBJ1-3
d_gene: TRBD1
CDR3aa: CASNPGGKAGNTIYF
CDR3nt: TGTGCCAGCAACCCAGGGGGCAAGGCTGGAAACACCATATATTTT

abundance: .
v_gene: TRBV9
j_gene: TRBJ1-3
d_gene: .
CDR3aa: CASSASVGLLGNTIYF
CDR3nt: TGTGCCAGCAGCGCATCAGTCGGACTGCTAGGAAACACCATATATTTT

abundance: .
v_gene: TRBV5-6
j_gene: TRBJ2-2
d_gene: TRBD2
CDR3aa: CASSLRRGANTGELFF
CDR3nt: TGTGCCAGCAGCTTGAGACGGGGGGCGAACACCGGGGAGCTGTTTTTT

abundance: .
v_gene: TRBV5-5
j_gene: TRBJ1-2
d_gene: TRBD1
CDR3aa: CASSLARTGNYGYTF
CDR3nt: TGTGCCAGCAGCTTGGCCCGGACAGGGAACTATGGCTACACCTTC

abundance: .
v_gene: TRBV6-4
j_gene: TRBJ1-1
d_gene: TRBD1
CDR3aa: CASRPTGAGVGEAFF
CDR3nt: TGTGCCAGCAGGCCTACAGGGGCGGGTGTTGGTGAAGCTTTCTTT

abundance: once
v_gene: TRBV30
j_gene: TRBJ2-3
d_gene: .
CDR3aa: CAWQSLSRGLDTQYF
CDR3nt: TGTGCCTGGCAGAGTCTATCCAGGGGCCTAGATACGCAGTATTTT

abundance: .
v_gene: TRBV13
j_gene: TRBJ2-4
d_gene: TRBD2
CDR3aa: CASSSRGGGALNIQYF
CDR3nt: TGTGCCAGCAGCTCCCGGGGCGGGGGGGCCCTAAACATTCAGTACTTC